The 5 T cell receptor beta chains presented below share a single source sample, sequenced in a study of CD8+ T cells in alopecia areata. Treatment of the sample: oral pan-JAK inhibitor, 5-10 mg twice daily. The sequencing template was cDNA reverse transcribed from extracted RNA. The data were produced by immunoSEQ multiplex PCR, yet TCRdb's version contains in-frame clones alone and is incomplete. The repertoire has some 150,000 clones, 70% to 90% of them found once; the top ten carry 13%. The sequenced sample was CD8+ T cells sorted from blood, obtained at week 4, from a patient treated with tofacitinib. These receptors all come from a human donor with alopecia areata.

The chain combines TRBV4-1 with TRBJ1-4; D uncertain. Trimming left V 0 bases short and J 0 bases short, with 5 bases between. The germline V gene has CDR1 MGHRA and CDR2 YSYEKL. This CDR3 region has 15 residues. CDR3: CASSQEMSTNEKLFF. Here the CDR3 DNA reads TGCGCCAGCAGCCAAGAGATGTCAACTAATGAAAAACTGTTTTTT.

This clone was observed a single time. The chain employs TRBV4-2 and TRBJ2-2; 7 nucleotides agree with TRBD2. In germline, CDR1 is LGHNA, CDR2 YNFKEQ. The CDR3 runs to 16 residues. V trimming: 2 bases; J trimming: 1 base; junction bases outside the gene matches: 4. For the CDR3, the DNA is TGTGCCAGCAGCCAATTGCGGGAGAGGAACACCGGGGAGCTGTTTTTT. Amino acids: CASSQLRERNTGELFF.

This sequence joins TRBV5-1 and TRBJ2-4; D is perhaps TRBD1 (5 bases). Germline CDR1 reads SGHRS; CDR2 reads YFSETQ. The CDR3 covers 17 residues. The V and J ends lost 3 bases and 3 bases respectively, with 19 bases between them. The CDR3 coding sequence is TGCGCCAGCAGCTCCATAGGATTAGGGGTTAGCAAAAACATTCAGTACTTC. This gives the protein CASSSIGLGVSKNIQYF.

This chain uses TRBV5-1 with TRBJ2-2, with D tentatively TRBD1 or TRBD2 (5 bases each). V shed 9 bases and J shed 6 bases, with 15 bases lying between them. Per the germline V gene, CDR1 is SGHRS and CDR2 is YFSETQ. The CDR3 extends over 13 amino acids. The chain's CDR3 is CATSGPGPGELFF. CDR3 nucleotide sequence: TGCGCCACTTCGGGGCCCGGGCCCGGGGAGCTGTTTTTT.

Concerning this clone: At one end the junction does not follow the germline gene, possibly because of a read error. The chain employs TRBV30 and TRBJ2-1; D is perhaps TRBD2 (6 bases). CDR3 length: 12 residues. Germline loops: CDR1 GTSNPN, CDR2 SVGIG (reference sequence). The CDR3 sequence: CAWTTSYDEQFF. CDR3 DNA: TGTGCCTGGACTACTAGCTACGATGAGCAGTTCTTC.